This TCR beta chain was captured by sequencing in a study of T cells in localized non-small cell lung cancer. The study, taken as a whole, reports: Longer survival (overall) was linked to higher T cell density in blood. Sequence data derive from only one tumor region, so heterogeneity remains possible. Appearance in adjacent lung was seen for a median about 60 of the top 100 tumor clones.

Germline V CDR1 and CDR2: MNHGY, SAAAGT. With V trimmed by 8 bases and J by 8 bases, 10 bases remained unmatched. The CDR3 totals 14 residues. Comments on this clone: Its antigen is unidentified.

The table came from immunoSEQ multiplex PCR; TCRdb's copy has only in-frame clones and leaves some out. Of about 1,300 clones detected, 20% to 25% appear once; the ten largest clones hold more than 12%. The uninvolved lung lay at least 2 cm from the tumor margin and lacked atypia. The sample was normal lung tissue next to the tumor, taken before any cancer treatment. This sequence was found in a male donor aged 60 or over with stage III squamous cell lung carcinoma. This sequence joins TRBV6-8 and TRBJ1-2; 11 nucleotides line up with TRBD1. The CDR3 region has the DNA TGTGCCAGCGCAGGGGACAGGGGGATTTACGGCTACACCTTC. It codes for CASAGDRGIYGYTF.